This entry lists 15 T cell receptor beta chains sequenced from one sample in a study of cytomegalovirus exposure and HLA in healthy donors. The PCR was carried out with 60 Vbeta primers and 13 Jbeta primers. Clones were read by immunoSEQ multiplex PCR, and TCRdb kept only the in-frame ones, dropping some. The sample shows fewer than 250,000 clones, roughly 82% of them seen only once. What was sequenced was PBMCs. These receptors were obtained from a man aged 40-55 years in good health and CMV-seropositive.

This sequence joins TRBV19 and TRBJ1-4; D remains unclear. The germline V gene encodes CDR1 LNHDA and CDR2 SQIVND (reference sequence). The CDR3 runs to 14 residues. V was clipped by 0 bases and J by 15 bases, with 17 bases between them. The CDR3 DNA reads TGTGCCAGTAGTATAGATCTGGAAGACCCGGAGTTGTTTTTT. As protein: CASSIDLEDPELFF.

V is TRBV11-2 and J is TRBJ1-1; no clear D. V was trimmed by 5 bases and J by 1 base, leaving 11 bases between them. From germline, CDR1 is SGHAT and CDR2 FQNNGV. This CDR3 contains 14 residues. The CDR3 bases are TGTGCCAGCAGCCCTTTTATCGGGAACACTGAAGCTTTCTTT. This encodes CASSPFIGNTEAFF. The entire variable domain, with the rest obtained from reference TRBV11-2 and TRBJ1-1, is as follows: EAGVAQSPRYKIIEKRQSVAFWCNPISGHATLYWYQQILGQGPKLLIQFQNNGVVDDSQLPKDRFSAERLKGVDSTLKIQPAKLEDSAVYLCASSPFIGNTEAFFGQGTRLTVV.

This clone was detected a few times. The CDR3 loop is CASSHKPPGQYQETQYF. CDR3 sequence (DNA): TGTGCCAGCAGTCATAAGCCCCCGGGACAATACCAAGAGACCCAGTACTTC. This sequence joins TRBV27 and TRBJ2-5; TRBD1 might be the D (6 bases). This CDR3 is built from 17 residues. The germline gives CDR1 MNHEY, CDR2 SMNVEV (reference sequence). V was pared by 5 bases and J by 0 bases, with 19 bases between.

The count of this clone is one. The rearrangement links TRBV18 to TRBJ2-1; unclear D gene. V lost 1 base and J lost 2, with 3 bases in between. CDR1 is KGHSH, CDR2 LQKENI, per germline. This CDR3 is built from 13 residues. This CDR3 reads CASSPRAYNEQFF. The CDR3 coding sequence is TGTGCCAGCTCACCACGCGCCTACAATGAGCAGTTCTTC.

This sequence joins TRBV6-5 and TRBJ2-3; perhaps TRBD2 as D (5 bases). CDR1 and CDR2 from the germline V gene are MNHEY and SVGAGI. Trimming stripped 0 bases from V and 4 bases from J, with 14 bases between. This CDR3 is built from 16 residues. The CDR3 sequence is CASSYSRAFISDTQYF. DNA of the CDR3: TGTGCCAGCAGTTACTCGCGGGCCTTTATATCAGATACGCAGTATTTT.

The CDR3 DNA reads TGTGCCCCCGCGGGCGAGCAGTACGTC. Translation gives CAPAGEQYV. The chain has TRBV3-1 (or the pseudogene TRBV3-2) and TRBJ2-7, with a tentative D call TRBD2 (5 bases). CDR1 LGHDT and CDR2 YNNKEL come from the germline V gene (reference sequence). This CDR3 region has 9 residues. Trimming stripped 11 bases from V and 6 bases from J, with 8 bases between.

The genes are TRBV6-6 and TRBJ2-3; 11 bases align to TRBD2. J lost 3 bases, V lost 2 bases, and 1 base had no gene match. This CDR3 has 15 residues. Germline CDR1 is MNHNY and CDR2 is SVGAGI (reference sequence). The CDR3 here is CASSYGTSGTDTQYF. The CDR3 DNA reads as TGTGCCAGCAGTTACGGGACTAGCGGAACAGATACGCAGTATTTT.

CDR3 amino acids: CASSIRSEAFF. As DNA, the CDR3 is TGTGCCAGTAGTATTCGCAGTGAAGCTTTCTTT. The V gene is TRBV19, the J gene TRBJ1-1; D ambiguous. V was clipped by 3 bases and J by 7 bases, with 6 bases between them. Looked up from germline, CDR1 is LNHDA and CDR2 is SQIVND (reference sequence). The CDR3 has 11 residues.

The chain recombines TRBV10-3 with TRBJ2-7; 8 bases match TRBD1. The CDR3 sequence is 15 residues long. V lost 5 bases, J lost 7 bases, and 13 bases stayed unmatched. Germline V gene data show CDR1 as ENHRY and CDR2 as SYGVKD. CDR3 in DNA: TGTGCCATCAGTCCGGGACAGGTAGCCCTTTGGGAGCAGTACGTC. Translation gives CAISPGQVALWEQYV.

The V and J genes are TRBV15 and TRBJ2-2, with 8 bases aligning to TRBD2. J lost 7 bases, V lost 2 bases, and 18 bases had no gene match. The length of the CDR3 is 19 residues. Germline CDR1 LNHNV, CDR2 YYDKDF (reference sequence). The CDR3 here is CATSRPPRGGLTPGGELFF. CDR3 DNA sequence: TGTGCCACCAGCAGACCCCCTCGGGGGGGACTTACTCCCGGCGGGGAGCTGTTTTTT.

The chain combines TRBV7-6 with TRBJ2-2; D is perhaps TRBD1 (6 bases). This CDR3 is built from 14 residues. Germline V lookup: CDR1 SGHVS, CDR2 FNYEAQ. V was pared by 1 base and J by 11 bases, with 14 bases between. The DNA for the CDR3 is TGTGCCAGCAGCTTAGACGATAATGGGGGCGAGCTGTTTTTT. Translation gives CASSLDDNGGELFF.

This clone was recorded only once. Here the CDR3 DNA reads TGCGCCAGCAGCTTAGATCGGACAGGGTCCTTTACAGATACGCAGTATTTT. Translating gives CASSLDRTGSFTDTQYF. The V call is TRBV5-1, the J call TRBJ2-3, with 8 bases aligning to TRBD1. Germline V CDR1 and CDR2: SGHRS, YFSETQ. There are 17 residues in the CDR3. V was clipped by 2 bases and J by 3 bases; unmatched bases: 11.

The chain links TRBV9 to TRBJ2-1; D is possibly TRBD1 (6 bases). Germline loops: CDR1 SGDLS, CDR2 YYNGEE. With 3 bases removed from V and 6 bases from J, the gap between germline ends came to 10 bases. The CDR3 spans 13 residues. For the CDR3, the DNA is TGTGCCAGCAGCGCGCTACAGGGCAATGAGCAGTTCTTC. It is translated as CASSALQGNEQFF.

The chain uses TRBV5-1 and TRBJ2-3; 11 positions match TRBD2. V was pared by 4 bases and J by 2 bases, with 9 bases of the junction left unmatched. Germline lookup yields CDR1 SGHRS and CDR2 YFSETQ. The CDR3 has 17 amino acids. CDR3 region: CASSLLTSGSYTDTQYF. CDR3 DNA sequence: TGCGCCAGCAGCCTACTAACTAGCGGGAGCTACACAGATACGCAGTATTTT.

The J gene is TRBJ1-5, the V gene TRBV5-6; D gene unclear. The germline CDR1 and CDR2 sequences are SGHDT and YYEEEE. The CDR3 has 12 amino acids. Trimming stripped 2 bases from V and 7 bases from J, with 7 bases between. DNA for the CDR3: TGTGCCAGCAGCTTACGGGGACAGCCCCAGCATTTT. Translating it yields CASSLRGQPQHF.